This entry features one T cell receptor (beta chain) sequence. The sample is drawn from a study of CD8+ T cells in alopecia areata. As for the study in general: Among treated patients, severity was scored by affected scalp area percentage.

Trimming cost V 3 bases and J 7 bases, with 15 bases left between them. Germline lookup yields CDR1 MNHEY and CDR2 SMNVEV (reference sequence). CDR3 size: 15 residues. Investigators isolated RNA and reverse transcribed it into cDNA to act as the sequencing template. Generated by immunoSEQ multiplex PCR, the TCRdb table keeps only in-frame clones and is missing some. This sample has around 100,000 clones; about 59% occur once, and the top ten carry 9% to 15%. The treatment: oral pan-JAK inhibitor, 5-10 mg twice daily. The chain couples TRBV27 to TRBJ2-2; TRBD1 or TRBD2 may be the D gene (5 bases each). The receptor was isolated from a human donor with alopecia areata. The sequenced sample was CD8+ T cells sorted from blood, obtained at week 24, from a patient treated with tofacitinib. CDR3 in amino acids: CASSFGQGERGELFF. The DNA of the CDR3 is TGTGCCAGCAGTTTTGGGCAGGGAGAACGCGGGGAGCTGTTTTTT.